This paragraph covers one TCR beta chain sequence. Its antigen remains unidentified. Per germline, CDR1 LNHDA and CDR2 SQIVND (reference sequence). This CDR3 is 15 amino acids long. The germline V and J ends were trimmed by 3 bases and 4 bases, with 13 bases remaining between them. The data are from a study of early T cells in non-severe SARS-CoV-2 infection. Turning to the study itself: The authors sequenced bulk RNA from unsorted whole blood, leaving chains unpaired.

Findings and limits, study-wide: Missing private and CD4 specificities, VDJdb matching favored anti-spike CD8 responses.

Researchers attached unique molecular identifiers to individual cDNA molecules. Each CDR3 protein is one row after TCRdb ran MiXCR on the 5' RACE reads. The sample consists of about 80,000 distinct CDR3 sequences, about an eighth of them appearing once. V gene TRBV19 combines with J gene TRBJ2-1, with D possibly TRBD1 on 6 matching bases. The sample was whole blood. The TCR was taken from an adult who was a healthcare worker with PCR-confirmed SARS-CoV-2 infection or an uninfected control (not recorded which). CDR3 DNA sequence: TGTGCCAGTAGTATCGAACAGGGTTTATACAATGAGCAGTTCTTC. Its protein product is CASSIEQGLYNEQFF.